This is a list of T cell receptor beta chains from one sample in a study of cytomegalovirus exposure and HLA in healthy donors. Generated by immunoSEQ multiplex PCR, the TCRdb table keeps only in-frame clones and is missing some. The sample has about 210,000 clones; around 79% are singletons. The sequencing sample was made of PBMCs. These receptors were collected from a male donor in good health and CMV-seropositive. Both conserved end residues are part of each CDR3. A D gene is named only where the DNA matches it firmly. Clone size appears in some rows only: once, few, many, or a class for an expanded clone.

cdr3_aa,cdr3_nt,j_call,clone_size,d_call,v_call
CASSKPDSVETQYF,TGTGCCAGCAGCAAACCCGACAGCGTGGAGACCCAGTACTTC,TRBJ2-5,.,.,TRBV5-6
CASSRTGAYEQYF,TGTGCCAGCAGTCGGACAGGGGCCTACGAGCAGTACTTC,TRBJ2-7,.,TRBD1,TRBV28
CASSLQGRAEETQYF,TGTGCCAGCAGCTTACAAGGGCGGGCGGAAGAGACCCAGTACTTC,TRBJ2-5,.,.,TRBV11-2
CASSLVGSFSTGSSGEQYF,TGCGCCAGCAGCTTGGTAGGATCTTTTTCAACAGGCTCATCGGGAGAGCAGTACTTC,TRBJ2-5,.,.,TRBV5-1
CASSLRGTYNEQFF,TGTGCCAGCAGCTTGCGGGGTACGTACAATGAGCAGTTCTTC,TRBJ2-1,.,.,TRBV5-4
CASSEYVGAVYNEQFF,TGTGCCAGCAGTGAATATGTGGGAGCGGTCTACAATGAGCAGTTCTTC,TRBJ2-1,once,.,TRBV25-1
CASSYGRERVNEQFF,TGTGCCAGCAGTTACGGGCGGGAGAGAGTAAATGAGCAGTTCTTC,TRBJ2-1,.,TRBD2,TRBV6-5
CASSHSSYGGYQETQYF,TGCGCCAGCAGCCATTCTTCTTACGGGGGGTACCAAGAGACCCAGTACTTC,TRBJ2-5,.,TRBD2,TRBV5-1
CASSWVQGTSGRGGDEQFF,TGTGCCAGCAGCTGGGTGCAGGGGACTAGCGGGAGAGGAGGCGATGAGCAGTTCTTC,TRBJ2-1,.,TRBD2,TRBV7-6
CASSQSDSNQPQHF,TGTGCCAGCAGCCAAAGCGATAGCAATCAGCCCCAGCATTTT,TRBJ1-5,.,.,TRBV6-6
CASSIDRRGSYEQYF,TGTGCCAGTAGTATAGATCGAAGAGGTTCCTACGAGCAGTACTTC,TRBJ2-7,once,.,TRBV19
CASSPPGRNTGELFF,TGTGCCAGCAGCCCCCCGGGGAGGAACACCGGGGAGCTGTTTTTT,TRBJ2-2,.,.,TRBV21-1
CASSWRTDSTDTQYF,TGCGCCAGCAGCTGGCGGACAGATAGCACAGATACGCAGTATTTT,TRBJ2-3,.,.,TRBV5-1
CASSLSSGNYEQYF,TGTGCTAGCAGCTTATCTAGCGGGAACTACGAGCAGTACTTC,TRBJ2-7,.,TRBD2,TRBV7-7
CASSLMAGAGNTIYF,TGTGCCAGCAGCTTAATGGCGGGTGCTGGAAACACCATATATTTT,TRBJ1-3,.,.,TRBV7-2
CASSPSGQGITEAFF,TGTGCCAGCTCACCATCGGGACAGGGGATAACTGAAGCTTTCTTT,TRBJ1-1,.,TRBD1,TRBV18
CASTGLADYEQYF,TGTGCCAGCACCGGACTAGCGGACTACGAGCAGTACTTC,TRBJ2-7,.,TRBD2,TRBV6-5
CASSLGRQGRYTGELFF,TGCGCCAGCAGCTTGGGTAGACAGGGGAGATACACCGGGGAGCTGTTTTTT,TRBJ2-2,.,TRBD1,TRBV5-1
CASSLAGSTGELFF,TGCGCCAGCAGCTTGGCGGGGAGCACCGGGGAGCTGTTTTTT,TRBJ2-2,.,.,TRBV5-1
CASGRQAYEQYF,TGTGCCAGCGGACGACAGGCCTACGAGCAGTACTTC,TRBJ2-7,.,.,TRBV2
CASSPGDRGHEQYF,TGCGCCAGCAGCCCGGGGGACAGGGGCCACGAGCAGTACTTC,TRBJ2-7,.,TRBD1,TRBV4-1
CASSLVSGGSYEQYF,TGTGCCAGCAGCTTAGTTAGCGGGGGGTCCTACGAGCAGTACTTC,TRBJ2-7,.,TRBD2,TRBV7-2
CASSPPLGGYEKLFF,TGTGCCAGCAGCCCACCCTTAGGGGGTTATGAAAAACTGTTTTTT,TRBJ1-4,.,.,TRBV7-9
CSERTGGYGYTF,TGCAGCGAACGGACAGGGGGCTATGGCTACACCTTC,TRBJ1-2,.,TRBD1,TRBV29-1
CASSMGQLYEQYF,TGTGCCAGTAGTATGGGACAGCTTTACGAGCAGTACTTC,TRBJ2-7,.,TRBD1,TRBV19
CASSITGDRETQYF,TGTGCCAGTAGTATAACAGGGGATAGAGAGACCCAGTACTTC,TRBJ2-5,.,TRBD1,TRBV19
CASSQDASRGNSYEQYF,TGTGCCAGCAGCCAAGATGCATCCAGGGGGAATTCCTACGAGCAGTACTTC,TRBJ2-7,.,TRBD1,TRBV4-2